These T cell receptor beta chains were read from a single sample in a study of blood T cells in healthy people across ages. TCRdb re-called the 5' RACE reads through MiXCR, storing one row per CDR3 protein. The data contain 1.6 million or so distinct CDR3 sequences, roughly 32% of them seen just once; the ten biggest clones take up about 11%. The sequencing input was blood. These TCRs come from a woman between 25 and 40 years old in good health. Each CDR3 is given with its conserved first and last residue. D genes are given only for firm matches. Clone size is shown for a subset of rows, as once, few, many or a class of expanded clone.

v_call,j_call,d_call,clone_size,cdr3_aa,cdr3_nt
TRBV6-2/TRBV6-3,TRBJ2-7,NA,NA,CAIRTLYEQYF,TGTGCCATCAGGACATTATACGAGCAGTACTTC
TRBV29-1,TRBJ2-1,NA,many,CSVGRIVPGRNEQFF,TGCAGCGTTGGAAGGATCGTCCCAGGGAGGAATGAGCAGTTCTTC
TRBV9,TRBJ2-1,TRBD2,NA,CASSVTTSGPYNEQFF,TGTGCCAGCAGCGTAACGACTAGCGGACCCTACAATGAGCAGTTCTTC
TRBV7-2,TRBJ1-6,NA,few,CASSITPGPLHF,TGTGCCAGCAGCATCACCCCGGGCCCCCTCCACTTT
TRBV28,TRBJ2-3,NA,few,CASSGRQQTDTQYF,TGTGCCAGCAGCGGCCGACAGCAAACAGATACGCAGTATTTT
TRBV9,TRBJ2-2,NA,NA,CASSGDGELFF,TGTGCCAGCAGCGGGGACGGGGAGCTGTTTTTT
TRBV5-1,TRBJ1-2,NA,NA,CASSPADRTLYGYTF,TGCGCCAGCAGCCCGGCGGACAGAACCCTCTATGGCTACACCTTC
TRBV9,TRBJ2-3,TRBD2,NA,CASSRTSGRNTDTQYF,TGTGCCAGCAGCCGGACTAGCGGACGCAACACAGATACGCAGTATTTT
TRBV11-2,TRBJ2-1,TRBD2,once,CASSLERGLAGVGYNEQFF,TGTGCCAGCAGCTTAGAACGGGGACTAGCGGGGGTAGGTTACAATGAGCAGTTCTTC
TRBV7-2,TRBJ1-2,TRBD1,NA,CASSGQVLGGYTF,TGTGCCAGCTCCGGACAGGTCTTAGGTGGCTACACCTTC